What follows are 30 T cell receptor beta chains derived from one specimen sequenced in a study of human T cells and chemical hapten exposure. The library put unique molecular identifiers onto individual cDNA molecules. TCRdb fed the reads into MiXCR, producing one record per CDR3 protein. The sample contains under 5,500 distinct CDR3 sequences, 49% of which appear only once. Regarding treatment: therapeutic diphenylcyclopropenone sensitization with weekly scalp DPC. The sample consisted of whole blood, taken before DPC sensitization or 2, 6, or about 24 weeks after (not recorded which). Receptors originate from an adult with alopecia areata. Some clones in this sample may be carry-over from other donors' samples. This table probably holds off-target reads from a library built for another chain.

The V and J genes are TRBV6-1 and TRBJ1-5; tentative D call: TRBD1 (5 bases). The V and J ends lost 3 bases and 7 bases respectively, with 16 bases between them. Per germline, CDR1 MNHNS and CDR2 SASEGT. The CDR3 has 15 amino acids. CDR3 in DNA: TGTGCCAGCAGTGAGTCAGACAGCCCCGGACAGCCCCAGCATTTT. It translates to CASSESDSPGQPQHF.

The rearrangement links TRBV5-1 to TRBJ1-1; weak D call: TRBD1 (5 bases). Germline CDR1 and CDR2: SGHRS and YFSETQ. There are 13 residues in the CDR3. Trimming took off 2 bases at V and 1 base at J, with 6 bases between the two ends. CDR3 amino acids: CASSFGANTEAFF. In DNA, the CDR3 is TGCGCCAGCAGCTTTGGGGCGAACACTGAAGCTTTCTTT. Looking up the rest from reference TRBV5-1 and TRBJ1-1 gives the full variable domain: KAGVTQTPRYLIKTRGQQVTLSCSPISGHRSVSWYQQTPGQGLQFLFEYFSETQRNKGNFPGRFSGRQFSNSRSEMNVSTLELGDSALYLCASSFGANTEAFFGQGTRLTVV.

In the case of this clonotype: A read error may account for a junction end that differs from germline. The chain uses TRBV7-9 and TRBJ2-5; 8 bases map to TRBD2. Germline V CDR1 and CDR2: SEHNR, FQNEAQ (reference sequence). This CDR3 comprises 14 residues. The CDR3 region is CAGGSGGFQETQYF. CDR3 coding DNA: TGCGCCGGGGGAAGCGGGGGATTCCAAGAGACCCAGTACTTC.

As DNA, the CDR3 is TGTGCCAGCAGCGCGGGACAGCTGAACACTGAAGCTTTCTTT. Translating it yields CASSAGQLNTEAFF. The rearrangement joins TRBV9 to TRBJ1-1; TRBD1 aligns across 7 bases. Germline V gene sequence: CDR1 SGDLS, CDR2 YYNGEE. The CDR3 totals 14 residues. Trimming cost V 3 bases and J 0 bases; bases outside gene matches: 2.

The sample holds a few counts of this clonotype. The chain joins TRBV6-1 to TRBJ2-2; 8 bases map to TRBD2. The length of the CDR3 is 15 residues. J lost 0 bases, V lost 8 bases, and 5 bases had no gene match. The V gene's germline CDR1 is MNHNS and CDR2 SASEGT. The CDR3: CASGGRPPNTGELFF. DNA for the CDR3: TGTGCCAGCGGCGGGAGGCCCCCGAACACCGGGGAGCTGTTTTTT.

The rearrangement uses TRBV5-5 and TRBJ2-7; D unresolved. Per the germline V gene, CDR1 is SGHKS and CDR2 is YYEKEE (reference sequence). Trimming took off 2 bases at V and 1 base at J, with 13 bases between the two ends. This CDR3 has 15 residues. In DNA, the CDR3 is TGTGCCAGCAGCTTTGGTCCCGACGGGTCCTACGAGCAGTACTTC. This sequence encodes CASSFGPDGSYEQYF.

This clonotype turned up a few times. The rearrangement links TRBV7-2 to TRBJ2-3, with D maybe TRBD1 (6 bases). The germline CDR1 and CDR2 sequences are SGHTA and FQGNSA. Trimming took off 5 bases at V and 0 bases at J, with 9 bases between the two ends. The CDR3 is 14 residues long. The CDR3, as DNA: TGTGCCAGCAGCCTGGGGGCCAGCACAGATACGCAGTATTTT. Amino acids: CASSLGASTDTQYF.

The CDR3 DNA follows: TGTGCCAGCTTCCCGGCCCCGGGACTAGGCACAGATACGCAGTATTTT. Its protein is CASFPAPGLGTDTQYF. The rearrangement links TRBV6-2 or TRBV6-3 to TRBJ2-3, with 8 bases that match TRBD2. The CDR3 spans 16 residues. The germline V gene encodes CDR1 MNHEY and CDR2 SVGEGT. Losses at the gene ends were 8 bases for V and 1 base for J; bases not matched to a gene: 11.

The V call is TRBV28, the J call TRBJ2-4; 10 nucleotides align to TRBD2. The CDR3 extends over 16 amino acids. With 1 base clipped from V and 4 bases from J, the junction kept 4 bases outside the gene matches. Looked up from germline, CDR1 is MDHEN and CDR2 is SYDVKM. The CDR3 spells CASSLSAGGLKNIQYF. The CDR3 region has the DNA TGTGCCAGCAGTTTATCAGCGGGAGGGCTGAAAAACATTCAGTACTTC.

The chain combines TRBV29-1 with TRBJ1-1; the D is unclear. Trimming took 2 bases from V and 0 from J, leaving 7 bases between them. The CDR3 spans 13 residues. Germline V lookup: CDR1 SQVTM, CDR2 ANQGSEA. The CDR3 protein is CSVERTLNTEAFF. The CDR3 region has the DNA TGCAGCGTTGAACGGACCTTGAACACTGAAGCTTTCTTT.

The rearrangement joins TRBV7-9 to TRBJ2-7; D call uncertain. V gave up 2 bases and J gave up 2 bases, with 7 bases separating them. The germline CDR1 and CDR2 sequences are SEHNR and FQNEAQ (reference sequence). The CDR3 runs to 13 residues. CDR3 in DNA: TGTGCCAGCAGCTTACCGCCAGCCTACGAGCAGTACTTC. Amino acids: CASSLPPAYEQYF.

This clonotype has only a few counts. V and J are TRBV4-1 and TRBJ2-3, with TRBD2 identical over 9 bases. CDR3 length: 17 amino acids. J was trimmed by 6 bases and V by 0 bases; bases with no gene match: 10. Germline V gene sequence: CDR1 MGHRA, CDR2 YSYEKL. The CDR3 sequence: CASSQDYLAGKQDTQYF. In nucleotides, the CDR3 is TGCGCCAGCAGCCAAGATTACCTAGCGGGAAAGCAGGATACGCAGTATTTT.

This clonotype was detected a few times. This chain's CDR3 is CSVVTGLSYEQYF. The CDR3 coding sequence is TGCAGCGTTGTGACAGGCCTCTCCTACGAGCAGTACTTC. This rearrangement joins TRBV29-1 to TRBJ2-7; the D gene is possibly TRBD1 (6 bases). Per the germline V gene, CDR1 is SQVTM and CDR2 is ANQGSEA. CDR3 length equals 13 residues. Trimming left V 4 bases short and J 0 bases short, with 10 bases between.

This chain links TRBV7-6 with TRBJ2-7; 8 bases match TRBD1. CDR3 length: 18 residues. Unmatched junction bases numbered 20, after V lost 8 bases and J lost 2 bases. Looked up from germline, CDR1 is SGHVS and CDR2 is FNYEAQ. CDR3 residues: CASGGMRTGTGVPYEQYF. In DNA, the CDR3 is TGTGCCAGCGGAGGAATGCGCACCGGGACAGGCGTTCCCTACGAGCAGTACTTC.

This clonotype was seen a few times. The CDR3 coding sequence is TGTGCCAGCAGCACAGGGACAGGGGAAGAGACCCAGTACTTC. It codes for CASSTGTGEETQYF. This chain connects TRBV7-6 to TRBJ2-5; the match to TRBD1 covers 10 bases. CDR3 size: 14 residues. J gave up 3 bases and V 5 bases, and 3 bases lay outside the gene matches. From germline, CDR1 is SGHVS and CDR2 FNYEAQ.

The gene calls are TRBV4-2 and TRBJ2-1, with D perhaps being TRBD1 or TRBD2 (5 bases each). Trimming took 3 bases from V and 6 from J, leaving 12 bases between them. Germline V CDR1 and CDR2: LGHNA, YNFKEQ. This CDR3 is built from 14 residues. CDR3 nucleotides: TGTGCCAGCAGCCAGGGGGTTGAGGTCAATGAGCAGTTCTTC. Translating it yields CASSQGVEVNEQFF.

The table lists this clonotype with a few counts. The chain links TRBV11-2 to TRBJ2-3, with TRBD1 as a possible D gene (5 bases). The V gene's germline CDR1 is SGHAT and CDR2 FQNNGV. This CDR3 comprises 15 residues. V shed 3 bases and J shed 4 bases, with 14 bases lying between them. CDR3 amino acids: CASSFPTPRADTQYF. The CDR3 coding sequence is TGTGCCAGCAGCTTCCCAACTCCCAGGGCAGATACGCAGTATTTT.

The chain carries TRBV5-1 and TRBJ2-1; TRBD1 or TRBD2 may be the D gene (5 bases each). The CDR3 covers 15 residues. V was clipped by 5 bases and J by 2 bases, with 14 bases between them. Per germline, CDR1 SGHRS and CDR2 YFSETQ. The DNA of the CDR3 is TGCGCCAGCAGTTCGGGGCAGGCCACCTACAATGAGCAGTTCTTC. Translating it yields CASSSGQATYNEQFF.

This clonotype was counted a single time. The chain has TRBV4-1 and TRBJ2-4; perhaps TRBD2 as D (6 bases). CDR1 and CDR2 (germline): MGHRA, YSYEKL. V was cut by 4 bases and J by 0 bases, with 16 bases left in between. This CDR3 is built from 17 residues. This CDR3 reads CASSPGGASRAKNIQYF. CDR3 in DNA: TGCGCCAGCAGCCCCGGCGGGGCCTCGCGAGCCAAAAACATTCAGTACTTC.

This clonotype was seen only a few times. The chain uses TRBV18 and TRBJ2-5; no definite D call. The germline CDR1 and CDR2 sequences are KGHSH and LQKENI. Trimming cost V 6 bases and J 1 base, with 3 bases left between them. CDR3 size: 11 residues. The CDR3 bases are TGTGCCAGCTCGTCCCAAGAGACCCAGTACTTC. It encodes CASSSQETQYF.

This clonotype occurred a few times. The J gene is TRBJ2-3, the V gene TRBV6-5, with TRBD1 identical over 7 bases. CDR3 length: 14 residues. The trim removed 5 bases at V and 6 bases at J, leaving 8 bases unmatched. CDR1 MNHEY and CDR2 SVGAGI come from the germline V gene. The CDR3: CASSKGARGDTQYF. CDR3 in DNA: TGTGCCAGCAGTAAGGGGGCCAGGGGGGATACGCAGTATTTT.

The sample holds a few counts of this clonotype. DNA of the CDR3: TGCAGTGTAGGGGACACGAACACCGGGGAGCTGTTTTTT. This codes for CSVGDTNTGELFF. The J gene is TRBJ2-2, the V gene TRBV20-1; D is possibly TRBD1 (6 bases). This CDR3 spans 13 amino acids. Germline assignment: CDR1 DFQATT and CDR2 SNEGSKA (reference sequence). The V end was cut by 7 bases, the J end by 0 bases, with 9 bases between.

This clonotype was counted between two and nine times. J is TRBJ2-5 and V is TRBV28; 8 nucleotides line up with TRBD1. The CDR3 consists of 17 residues. Germline V lookup: CDR1 MDHEN, CDR2 SYDVKM. Trimming took 5 bases from V and 2 from J; bases not matched to a gene: 13. In nucleotides, the CDR3 is TGTGCCAGCAGTCCTACCTCCTTTGACAGGGGACAAGAGACCCAGTACTTC. It is translated as CASSPTSFDRGQETQYF.

The V call is TRBV7-2, the J call TRBJ2-7; no clear D. V was cut by 5 bases and J by 3 bases, with 11 bases left in between. The CDR3 runs 13 residues. Germline V lookup: CDR1 SGHTA, CDR2 FQGNSA. The CDR3: CASSTQAGYEQYF. CDR3 DNA: TGTGCCAGCAGCACCCAGGCCGGCTACGAGCAGTACTTC.

This clonotype was counted between two and nine times. The chain joins TRBV10-3 to TRBJ2-7; the D gene could be TRBD1 or TRBD2 (5 bases each). The V gene's germline CDR1 is ENHRY and CDR2 SYGVKD. Trimming cost V 4 bases and J 1 base, with 17 bases left between them. The CDR3 is 16 residues long. CDR3 protein: CAISGSRGTGSYEQYF. CDR3 in DNA: TGTGCCATCAGTGGGTCACGAGGGACGGGTTCCTACGAGCAGTACTTC.

The chain employs TRBV20-1 and TRBJ2-1; D possibly corresponds to TRBD1 (5 bases). CDR1 DFQATT and CDR2 SNEGSKA come from the germline V gene (reference sequence). The CDR3 has 15 amino acids. CDR3: CSARVGQFDYNEQFF. In nucleotides, the CDR3 is TGCAGCGCTCGGGTAGGACAATTCGACTACAATGAGCAGTTCTTC.

The chain has TRBV5-1 and TRBJ2-7, with D possibly TRBD1 on 6 matching bases. CDR1 is SGHRS, CDR2 YFSETQ, per germline. The CDR3 sequence is 14 residues long. V was pared by 0 bases and J by 4 bases, with 11 bases between. The CDR3 protein is CASSLDQGNYEQYF. The CDR3 DNA follows: TGCGCCAGCAGCTTGGACCAGGGGAATTACGAGCAGTACTTC.

This clonotype was detected a few times. This CDR3 reads CATTDGSYEQYF. CDR3 DNA sequence: TGTGCCACCACGGACGGGTCCTACGAGCAGTACTTC. V usage is TRBV28 and J usage is TRBJ2-7; D is unclear. V gave up 10 bases and J gave up 1 base, with 11 bases separating them. The CDR3 length is 12 residues. Per the germline V gene, CDR1 is MDHEN and CDR2 is SYDVKM.

The DNA for the CDR3 is TGCGCCAGCAGCTCTCCCGGGACAGGGGTGGAGGATACGCAGTATTTT. Amino acid sequence: CASSSPGTGVEDTQYF. The J gene is TRBJ2-3, the V gene TRBV5-1, with 10 bases aligning to TRBD1. This CDR3 spans 16 amino acids. After removal of 3 bases from V and 6 bases from J, the junction contained 10 bases not matched to a gene. The germline V gene encodes CDR1 SGHRS and CDR2 YFSETQ.

Only a few counts were recorded for this clonotype. The rearrangement joins TRBV6-5 to TRBJ2-1; D unclear. Looked up from germline, CDR1 is MNHEY and CDR2 is SVGAGI. V lost 0 bases and J 8 bases, leaving 17 bases between the germline ends. The length of the CDR3 is 16 residues. The CDR3 sequence: CASSYSLSAGAYEQFF. CDR3 coding DNA: TGTGCCAGCAGTTACTCATTATCGGCCGGAGCGTATGAGCAGTTCTTC.